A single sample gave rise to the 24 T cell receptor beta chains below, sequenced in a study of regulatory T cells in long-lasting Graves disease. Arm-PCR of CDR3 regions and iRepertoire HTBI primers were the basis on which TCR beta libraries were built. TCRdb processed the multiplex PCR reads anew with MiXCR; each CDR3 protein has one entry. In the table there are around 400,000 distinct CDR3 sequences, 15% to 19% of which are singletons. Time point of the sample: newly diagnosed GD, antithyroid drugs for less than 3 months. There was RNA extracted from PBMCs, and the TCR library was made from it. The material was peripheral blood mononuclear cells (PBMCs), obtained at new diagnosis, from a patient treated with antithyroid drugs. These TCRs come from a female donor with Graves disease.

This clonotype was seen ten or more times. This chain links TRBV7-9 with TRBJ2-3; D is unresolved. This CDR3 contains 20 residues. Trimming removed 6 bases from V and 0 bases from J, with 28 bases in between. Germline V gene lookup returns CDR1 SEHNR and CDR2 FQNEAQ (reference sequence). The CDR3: CASSHDPLIWSSPSTDTQYF. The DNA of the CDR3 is TGTGCCAGCAGTCACGACCCTTTGATATGGTCTAGTCCTAGCACAGATACGCAGTATTTT.

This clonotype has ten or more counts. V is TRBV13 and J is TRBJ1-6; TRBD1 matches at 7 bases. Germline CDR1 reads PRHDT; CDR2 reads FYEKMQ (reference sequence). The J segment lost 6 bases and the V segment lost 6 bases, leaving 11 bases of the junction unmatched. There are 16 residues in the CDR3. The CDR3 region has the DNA TGTGCCAGCAGTAGGAGAAACCGGGACAGTAATTCACCCCTCCACTTT. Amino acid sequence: CASSRRNRDSNSPLHF.

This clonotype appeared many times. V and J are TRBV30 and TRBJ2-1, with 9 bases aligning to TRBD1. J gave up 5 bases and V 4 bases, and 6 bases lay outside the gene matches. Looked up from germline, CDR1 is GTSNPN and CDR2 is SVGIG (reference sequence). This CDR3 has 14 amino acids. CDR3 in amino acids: CAWTGTGSHNEQFF. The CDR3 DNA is TGTGCCTGGACCGGGACAGGGTCCCACAATGAGCAGTTCTTC.

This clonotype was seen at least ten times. DNA for the CDR3: TGTGCCAGCAGTTCTCGACAGAGCAATCAGCCCCAGCATTTT. Translating gives CASSSRQSNQPQHF. This sequence joins TRBV12-3 or TRBV12-4 and TRBJ1-5; perhaps TRBD1 as D (5 bases). The CDR3 is 14 residues long. V lost 4 bases and J lost 1, with 8 bases in between.

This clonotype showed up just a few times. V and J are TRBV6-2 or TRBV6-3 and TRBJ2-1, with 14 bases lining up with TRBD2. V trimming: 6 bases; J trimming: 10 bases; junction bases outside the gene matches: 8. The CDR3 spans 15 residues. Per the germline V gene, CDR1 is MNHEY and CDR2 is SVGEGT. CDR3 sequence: CASRTSGGAIQEQFF. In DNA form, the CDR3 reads TGTGCCAGCAGGACTAGCGGGGGGGCTATCCAAGAGCAGTTCTTC.

The CDR3 spells CASGRQGGSGNTIYF. Written as DNA, the CDR3 is TGTGCCAGTGGCCGACAGGGAGGTTCTGGAAACACCATATATTTT. The chain has TRBV19 and TRBJ1-3, with 7 nucleotides matching TRBD1. Germline trimming cut 8 bases from V and 1 base from J; bases unmatched to any gene: 8. Germline V gene lookup returns CDR1 LNHDA and CDR2 SQIVND (reference sequence). The CDR3 has 15 residues. Combining the CDR3 with reference TRBV19 and TRBJ1-3 gives the whole variable domain DGGITQSPKYLFRKEGQNVTLSCEQNLNHDAMYWYRQDPGQGLRLIYYSQIVNDFQKGDIAEGYSVSREKKESFPLTVTSAQKNPTAFYLCASGRQGGSGNTIYFGEGSWLTVV.

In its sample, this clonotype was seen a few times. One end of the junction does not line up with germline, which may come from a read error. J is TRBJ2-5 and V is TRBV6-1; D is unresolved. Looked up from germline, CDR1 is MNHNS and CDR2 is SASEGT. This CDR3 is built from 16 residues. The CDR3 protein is CASSEKLFGGKEIQYF. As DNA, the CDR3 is TGTGCCAGCAGTGAAAAGCTTTTCGGCGGCAAAGAGATCCAGTACTTC.

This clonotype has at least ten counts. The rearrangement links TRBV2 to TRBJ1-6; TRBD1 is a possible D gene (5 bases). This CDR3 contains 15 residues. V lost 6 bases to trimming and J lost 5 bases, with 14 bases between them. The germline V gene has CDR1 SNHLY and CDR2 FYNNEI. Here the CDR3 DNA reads TGTGCCAGCAGCCGCGGGACGGGAAATAATTCACCCCTCCACTTT. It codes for CASSRGTGNNSPLHF.

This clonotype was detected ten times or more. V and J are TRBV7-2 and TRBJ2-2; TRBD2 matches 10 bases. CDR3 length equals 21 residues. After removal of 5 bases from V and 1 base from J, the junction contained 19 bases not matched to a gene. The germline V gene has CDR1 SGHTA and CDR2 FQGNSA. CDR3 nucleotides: TGTGCCAGCAGCGGCCCCTTCGCCAACAGCGGGAGGGTAGTGAACACCGGGGAGCTGTTTTTT. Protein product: CASSGPFANSGRVVNTGELFF.

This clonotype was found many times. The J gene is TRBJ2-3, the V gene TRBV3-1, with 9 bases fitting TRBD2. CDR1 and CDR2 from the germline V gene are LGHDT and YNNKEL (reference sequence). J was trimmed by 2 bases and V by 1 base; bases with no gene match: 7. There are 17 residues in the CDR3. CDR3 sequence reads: CASSQVFAGGPTDTQYF. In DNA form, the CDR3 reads TGTGCCAGCAGCCAAGTCTTCGCGGGGGGGCCCACAGATACGCAGTATTTT.

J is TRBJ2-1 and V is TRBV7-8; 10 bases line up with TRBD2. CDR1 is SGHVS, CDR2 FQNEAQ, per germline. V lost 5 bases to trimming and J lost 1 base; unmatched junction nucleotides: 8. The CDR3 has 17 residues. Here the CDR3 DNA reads TGTGCCAGCAGCCCTCTAGCGGGAGATAGGTCCTACAATGAGCAGTTCTTC. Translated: CASSPLAGDRSYNEQFF.

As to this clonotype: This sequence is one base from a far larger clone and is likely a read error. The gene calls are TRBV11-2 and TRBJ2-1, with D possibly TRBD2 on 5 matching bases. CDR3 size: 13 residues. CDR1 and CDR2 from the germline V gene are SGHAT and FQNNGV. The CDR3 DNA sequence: TGTGCCAGCAGGGGCACCTATGGGGAGACCCTGTACTTC. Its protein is CASRGTYGETLYF.

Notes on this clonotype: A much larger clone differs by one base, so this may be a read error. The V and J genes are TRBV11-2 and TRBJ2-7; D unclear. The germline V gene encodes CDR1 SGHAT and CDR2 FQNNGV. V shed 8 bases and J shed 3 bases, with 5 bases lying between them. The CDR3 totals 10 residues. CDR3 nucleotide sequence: TGTGCCAGCGCACTCTACGAGCAGTACTTC. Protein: CASALYEQYF.

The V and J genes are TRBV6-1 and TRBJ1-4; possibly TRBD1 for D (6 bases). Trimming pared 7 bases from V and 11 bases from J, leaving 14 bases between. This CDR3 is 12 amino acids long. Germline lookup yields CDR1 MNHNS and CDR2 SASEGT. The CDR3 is CASTKGGGKLFF. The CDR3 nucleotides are TGTGCCAGCACAAAAGGGGGGGGGAAACTGTTTTTT.

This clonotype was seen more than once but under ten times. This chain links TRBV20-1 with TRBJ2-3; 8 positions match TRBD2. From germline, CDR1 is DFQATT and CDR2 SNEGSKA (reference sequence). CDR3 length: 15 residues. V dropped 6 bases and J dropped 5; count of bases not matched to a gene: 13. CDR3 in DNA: TGCAGTGCCCCGTTAGCGGGAAGGGATGGAGATACGCAGTATTTT. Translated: CSAPLAGRDGDTQYF.

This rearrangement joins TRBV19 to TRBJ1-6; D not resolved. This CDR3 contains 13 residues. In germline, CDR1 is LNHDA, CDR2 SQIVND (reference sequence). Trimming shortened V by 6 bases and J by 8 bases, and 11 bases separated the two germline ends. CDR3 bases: TGTGCCAGTAGCATGGGTAACGATTCACCCCTCCACTTT. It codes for CASSMGNDSPLHF. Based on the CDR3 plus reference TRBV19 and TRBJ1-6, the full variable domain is DGGITQSPKYLFRKEGQNVTLSCEQNLNHDAMYWYRQDPGQGLRLIYYSQIVNDFQKGDIAEGYSVSREKKESFPLTVTSAQKNPTAFYLCASSMGNDSPLHFGNGTRLTVT.

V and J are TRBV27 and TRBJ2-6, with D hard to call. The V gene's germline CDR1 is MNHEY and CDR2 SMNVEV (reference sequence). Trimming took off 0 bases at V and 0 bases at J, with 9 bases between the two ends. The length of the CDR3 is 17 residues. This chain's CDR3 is CASSLSGTHSGANVLTF. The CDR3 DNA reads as TGTGCCAGCAGTTTATCGGGAACCCACTCTGGGGCCAACGTCCTGACTTTC.

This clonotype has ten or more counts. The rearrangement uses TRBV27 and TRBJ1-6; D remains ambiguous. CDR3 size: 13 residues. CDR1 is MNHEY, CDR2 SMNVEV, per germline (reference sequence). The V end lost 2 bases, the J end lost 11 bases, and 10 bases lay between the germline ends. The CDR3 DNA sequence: TGTGCCAGCAGTTTAGGCGGGGTTACACCCCTCCACTTT. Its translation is CASSLGGVTPLHF.

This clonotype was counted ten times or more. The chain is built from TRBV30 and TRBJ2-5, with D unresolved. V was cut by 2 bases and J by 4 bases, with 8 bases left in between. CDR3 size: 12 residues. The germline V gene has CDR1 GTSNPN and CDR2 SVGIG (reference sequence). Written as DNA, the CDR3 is TGTGCCTGGAGTCCAAGTGCAGAGACCCAGTACTTC. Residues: CAWSPSAETQYF. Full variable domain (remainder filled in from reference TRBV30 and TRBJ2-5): SQTIHQWPATLVQPVGSPLSLECTVEGTSNPNLYWYRQAAGRGLQLLFYSVGIGQISSEVPQNLSASRPQDRQFILSSKKLLLSDSGFYLCAWSPSAETQYFGPGTRLLVL.

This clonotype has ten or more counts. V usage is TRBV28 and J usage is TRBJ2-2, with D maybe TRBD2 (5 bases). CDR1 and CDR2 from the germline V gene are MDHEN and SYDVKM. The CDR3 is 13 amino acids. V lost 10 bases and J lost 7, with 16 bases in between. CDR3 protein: CATPGRAGGELFF. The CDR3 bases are TGTGCCACCCCGGGAAGGGCCGGCGGGGAGCTGTTTTTT.

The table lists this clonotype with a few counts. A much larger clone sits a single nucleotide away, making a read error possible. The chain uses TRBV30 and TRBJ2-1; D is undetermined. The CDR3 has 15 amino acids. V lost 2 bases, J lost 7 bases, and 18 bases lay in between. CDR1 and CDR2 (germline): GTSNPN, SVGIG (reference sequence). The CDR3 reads CAWSIPEPVRNEQFF. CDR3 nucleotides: TGTGCCTGGAGTATACCCGAACCTGTGAGGAATGAGCAGTTCTTC.

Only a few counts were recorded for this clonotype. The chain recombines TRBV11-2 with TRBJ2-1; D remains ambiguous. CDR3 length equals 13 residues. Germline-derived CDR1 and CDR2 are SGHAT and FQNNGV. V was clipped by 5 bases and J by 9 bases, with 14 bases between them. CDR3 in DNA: TGTGCCAGCAGCCGACCGGGTAAAGGTGAGCAGTTCTTC. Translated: CASSRPGKGEQFF.

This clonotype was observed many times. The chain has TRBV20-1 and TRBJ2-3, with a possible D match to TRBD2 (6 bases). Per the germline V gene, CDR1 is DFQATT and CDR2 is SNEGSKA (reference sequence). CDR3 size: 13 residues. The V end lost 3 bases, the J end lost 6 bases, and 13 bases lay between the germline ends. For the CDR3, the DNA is TGCAGTGCTAGGAGTTCCCGGGGGGATACGCAGTATTTT. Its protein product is CSARSSRGDTQYF.

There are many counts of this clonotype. The CDR3: CASSRDRGFLGGNQPQHF. CDR3 sequence (DNA): TGTGCCAGCAGTAGGGACAGGGGTTTCCTCGGTGGCAATCAGCCCCAGCATTTT. This chain uses TRBV12-3 or TRBV12-4 with TRBJ1-5; 10 bases map to TRBD1. CDR3 length equals 18 residues. The J segment lost 2 bases and the V segment lost 5 bases, leaving 12 bases of the junction unmatched.